This T cell receptor beta chain was recorded in a study of blood T cell repertoires in COVID-19. The table came from immunoSEQ multiplex PCR; TCRdb's copy has only in-frame clones and leaves some out. This repertoire shows some 100,000 clones, 65% to 90% found once; its top ten account for approximately 2.5%. CDR1 is SGHRS and CDR2 is YFSETQ in the germline V gene. V was clipped by 4 bases and J by 2 bases, with 12 bases between them. This CDR3 is built from 14 residues. This clone appeared a single time. This receptor was identified in a woman aged 50 to 65 who had recovered from COVID-19. This rearrangement joins TRBV5-1 to TRBJ2-5, with D possibly being TRBD2 (5 bases). What was sequenced was PBMCs or T cells enriched from blood (not recorded which). In nucleotides, the CDR3 is TGCGCCAGCAGCCTGATCCCGGGACAAGAGACCCAGTACTTC. This gives the protein CASSLIPGQETQYF.